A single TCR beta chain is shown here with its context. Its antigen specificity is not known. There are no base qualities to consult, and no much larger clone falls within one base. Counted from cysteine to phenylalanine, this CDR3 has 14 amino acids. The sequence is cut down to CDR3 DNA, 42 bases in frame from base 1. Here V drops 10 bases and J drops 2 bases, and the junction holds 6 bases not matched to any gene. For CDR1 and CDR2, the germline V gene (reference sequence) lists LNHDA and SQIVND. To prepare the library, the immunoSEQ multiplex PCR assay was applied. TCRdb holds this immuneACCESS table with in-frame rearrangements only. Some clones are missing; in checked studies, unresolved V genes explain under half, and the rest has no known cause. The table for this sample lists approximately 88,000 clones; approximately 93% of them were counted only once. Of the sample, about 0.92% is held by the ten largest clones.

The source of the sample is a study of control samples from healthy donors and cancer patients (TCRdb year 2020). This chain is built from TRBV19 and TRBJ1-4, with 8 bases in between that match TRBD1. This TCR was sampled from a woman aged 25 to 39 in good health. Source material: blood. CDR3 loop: CATLPGGTNEKLFF. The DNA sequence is TGTGCCACCCTCCCAGGGGGCACTAATGAAAAACTGTTTTTT.